The rows below give T cell receptor beta chains drawn from one sample of a study of blood T cell repertoires in COVID-19. This table comes from immunoSEQ multiplex PCR, and its TCRdb copy is limited to in-frame clones, with some not included. The data hold under 95,000 clones, with roughly nine tenths observed a single time. The material sequenced was peripheral blood. The receptors were gathered from an elderly man in a cohort sampled during active COVID-19. Each CDR3 is given with its conserved first and last residue. A D gene is named only where the DNA matches it firmly. Clone size appears in some rows only: once, few, many, or a class for an expanded clone.

v_call: TRBV19; clone_size: -; d_call: TRBD1; j_call: TRBJ1-1; cdr3_nt: TGTGCCAGCAGTATACGGACAGGGAACACTGAAGCTTTCTTT; cdr3_aa: CASSIRTGNTEAFF
v_call: TRBV7-3; clone_size: -; d_call: TRBD1; j_call: TRBJ2-3; cdr3_nt: TGTGCCAGCAGCGCTACAGGGGCAGATACGCAGTATTTT; cdr3_aa: CASSATGADTQYF
v_call: TRBV28; clone_size: -; d_call: -; j_call: TRBJ1-5; cdr3_nt: TGTGCCAGCAGTTTATCCCAGTGGGGGGTGCGTAGCAATCAGCCCCAGCATTTT; cdr3_aa: CASSLSQWGVRSNQPQHF
v_call: TRBV5-4; clone_size: -; d_call: TRBD2; j_call: TRBJ2-5; cdr3_nt: TGTGCCAGCAGCCGATTGGTGATTGGCGCGGGGGGGGAAGAGACCCAGTACTTC; cdr3_aa: CASSRLVIGAGGEETQYF
v_call: TRBV7-2; clone_size: -; d_call: -; j_call: TRBJ1-5; cdr3_nt: TGTGCCAGCAGCCAACACTATTTGGGCAATCAGCCCCAGCATTTT; cdr3_aa: CASSQHYLGNQPQHF
v_call: TRBV3-1/TRBV3-2; clone_size: -; d_call: TRBD1; j_call: TRBJ1-3; cdr3_nt: TGTGCCAGCAGCCAGCAGGGGGCTGGTGGAAACACCATATATTTT; cdr3_aa: CASSQQGAGGNTIYF
v_call: TRBV4-2; clone_size: -; d_call: TRBD1; j_call: TRBJ2-5; cdr3_nt: TGTGCCAGCAGCCAAGAACCAGGGGGCAAAGAGACCCAGTACTTC; cdr3_aa: CASSQEPGGKETQYF
v_call: TRBV5-1; clone_size: -; d_call: -; j_call: TRBJ1-6; cdr3_nt: TGCGCCAGCAGCTTGGGACAGATGGCGATTGGTTCACCCCTCCACTTT; cdr3_aa: CASSLGQMAIGSPLHF
v_call: TRBV19; clone_size: -; d_call: -; j_call: TRBJ1-5; cdr3_nt: TGTGCCAGTAGCCTCGGGTCGGGACTACAAATCGATCAGCCCCAGCATTTT; cdr3_aa: CASSLGSGLQIDQPQHF
v_call: TRBV28; clone_size: -; d_call: -; j_call: TRBJ2-1; cdr3_nt: TGTGCCAGCGGTACGGGATACAATGAGCAGTTCTTC; cdr3_aa: CASGTGYNEQFF
v_call: TRBV6-5; clone_size: -; d_call: -; j_call: TRBJ1-1; cdr3_nt: TGTGCGATCGGGGGTAGTGGCACTGAAGCTTTCTTT; cdr3_aa: CAIGGSGTEAFF
v_call: TRBV7-9; clone_size: -; d_call: -; j_call: TRBJ1-1; cdr3_nt: TGTGCCAGCGCAGAATTAAACACTGAAGCTTTCTTT; cdr3_aa: CASAELNTEAFF
v_call: TRBV12-3/TRBV12-4; clone_size: -; d_call: -; j_call: TRBJ2-5; cdr3_nt: TGTGCCAGCAGTTTTACCCAGCAAGAGACCCAGTACTTC; cdr3_aa: CASSFTQQETQYF
v_call: TRBV20-1; clone_size: few; d_call: -; j_call: TRBJ2-3; cdr3_nt: -; cdr3_aa: CSASTSGGVGDTQYF
v_call: TRBV18; clone_size: -; d_call: -; j_call: TRBJ2-3; cdr3_nt: TGTGCCAGCTCTCTGGCAGGGTCAGATACGCAGTATTTT; cdr3_aa: CASSLAGSDTQYF
v_call: TRBV3-1/TRBV3-2; clone_size: -; d_call: TRBD2; j_call: TRBJ2-3; cdr3_nt: TGTGCCAGCAGCCACGCGACTAGCGGGGATCCCACAGATACGCAGTATTTT; cdr3_aa: CASSHATSGDPTDTQYF